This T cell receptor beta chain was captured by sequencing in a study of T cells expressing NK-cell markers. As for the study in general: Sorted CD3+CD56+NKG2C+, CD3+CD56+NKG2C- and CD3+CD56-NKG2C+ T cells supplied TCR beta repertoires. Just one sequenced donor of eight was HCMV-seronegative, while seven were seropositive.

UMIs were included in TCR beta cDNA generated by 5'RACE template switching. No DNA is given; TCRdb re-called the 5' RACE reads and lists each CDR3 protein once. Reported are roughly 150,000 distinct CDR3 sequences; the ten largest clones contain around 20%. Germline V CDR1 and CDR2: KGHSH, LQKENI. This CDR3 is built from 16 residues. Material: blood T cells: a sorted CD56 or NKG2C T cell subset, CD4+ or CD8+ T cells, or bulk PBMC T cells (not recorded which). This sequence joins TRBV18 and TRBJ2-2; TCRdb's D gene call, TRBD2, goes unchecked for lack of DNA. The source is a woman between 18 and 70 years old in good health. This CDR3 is CASTRRGQRNTGELFF.